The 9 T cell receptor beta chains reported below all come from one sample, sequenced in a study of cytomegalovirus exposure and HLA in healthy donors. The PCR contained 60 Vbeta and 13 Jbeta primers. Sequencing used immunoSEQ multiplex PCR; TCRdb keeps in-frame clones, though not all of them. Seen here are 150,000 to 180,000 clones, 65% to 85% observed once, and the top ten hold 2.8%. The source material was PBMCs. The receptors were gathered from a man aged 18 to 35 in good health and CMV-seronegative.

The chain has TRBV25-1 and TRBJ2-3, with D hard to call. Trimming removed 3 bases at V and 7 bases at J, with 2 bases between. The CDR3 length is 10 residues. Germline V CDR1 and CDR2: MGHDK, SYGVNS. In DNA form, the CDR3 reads TGTGCCAGCAGTGACTATACGCAGTATTTT. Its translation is CASSDYTQYF.

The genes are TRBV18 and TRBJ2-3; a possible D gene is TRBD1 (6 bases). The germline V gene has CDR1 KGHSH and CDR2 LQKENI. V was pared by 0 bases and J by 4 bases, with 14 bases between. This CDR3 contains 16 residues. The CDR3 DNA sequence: TGTGCCAGCTCACCACCCCCTCAGGGGTTCGCAGATACGCAGTATTTT. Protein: CASSPPPQGFADTQYF.

CDR3 coding DNA: TGTGCCAGCAGTTTATTCGGGTCTGAAGCTTTCTTT. It codes for CASSLFGSEAFF. The chain recombines TRBV28 with TRBJ1-1; no clear D. Trimming removed 1 base at V and 6 bases at J, with 6 bases between. Per the germline V gene, CDR1 is MDHEN and CDR2 is SYDVKM. CDR3 length: 12 amino acids.

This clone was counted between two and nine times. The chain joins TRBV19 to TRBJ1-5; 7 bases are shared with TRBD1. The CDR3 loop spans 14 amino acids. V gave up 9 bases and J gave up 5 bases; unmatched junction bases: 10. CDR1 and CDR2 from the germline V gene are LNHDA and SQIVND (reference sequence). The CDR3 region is CASLDNDRDQPQHF. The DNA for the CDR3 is TGTGCCAGCCTAGATAACGACAGGGATCAGCCCCAGCATTTT. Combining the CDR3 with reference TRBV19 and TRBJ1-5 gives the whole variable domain DGGITQSPKYLFRKEGQNVTLSCEQNLNHDAMYWYRQDPGQGLRLIYYSQIVNDFQKGDIAEGYSVSREKKESFPLTVTSAQKNPTAFYLCASLDNDRDQPQHFGDGTRLSIL.

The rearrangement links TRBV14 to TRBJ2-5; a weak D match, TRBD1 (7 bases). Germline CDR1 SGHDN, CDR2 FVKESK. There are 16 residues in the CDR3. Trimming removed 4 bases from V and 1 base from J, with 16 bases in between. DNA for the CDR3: TGTGCCAGCAGCCTCTACAGGGGAGGCCTCCAAGAGACCCAGTACTTC. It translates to CASSLYRGGLQETQYF.

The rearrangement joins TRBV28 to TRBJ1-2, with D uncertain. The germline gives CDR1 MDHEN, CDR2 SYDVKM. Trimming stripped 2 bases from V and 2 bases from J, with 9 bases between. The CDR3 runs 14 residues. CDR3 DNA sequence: TGTGCCAGCAGTTTAGCACAACTAAACTATGGCTACACCTTC. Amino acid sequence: CASSLAQLNYGYTF.

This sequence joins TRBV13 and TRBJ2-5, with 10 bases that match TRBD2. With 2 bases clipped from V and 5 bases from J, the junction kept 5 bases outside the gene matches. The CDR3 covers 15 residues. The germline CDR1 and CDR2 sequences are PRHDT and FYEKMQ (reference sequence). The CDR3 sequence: CASSLKAGGLETQYF. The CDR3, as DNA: TGTGCCAGCAGCTTAAAAGCGGGGGGGCTGGAGACCCAGTACTTC.

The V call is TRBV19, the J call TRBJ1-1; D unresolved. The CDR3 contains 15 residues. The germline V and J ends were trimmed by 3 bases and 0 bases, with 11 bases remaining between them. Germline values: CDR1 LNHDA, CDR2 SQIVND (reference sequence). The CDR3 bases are TGTGCCAGTAGTATTTCGATCACTCTGAACACTGAAGCTTTCTTT. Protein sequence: CASSISITLNTEAFF.

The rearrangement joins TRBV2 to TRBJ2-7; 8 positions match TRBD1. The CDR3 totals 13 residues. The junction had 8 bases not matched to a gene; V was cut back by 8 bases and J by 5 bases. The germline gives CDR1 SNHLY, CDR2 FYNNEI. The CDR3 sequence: CASLDREDDEQYF. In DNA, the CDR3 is TGTGCCAGCCTGGACAGGGAGGACGACGAGCAGTACTTC.